Below, 13 T cell receptor beta chains from the same sample are listed, as sequenced in a study of identical twins. TCRdb recomputed calls from the 5' RACE reads with MiXCR, one row per CDR3 protein. The sample lists under 450,000 distinct CDR3 sequences; about 18% were seen once. The source material was naive T cells sorted from blood. The receptors were sampled from a man between 45 and 60 years old in good health.

The rearrangement uses TRBV12-3 or TRBV12-4 and TRBJ2-2; D might be TRBD2 (5 bases). V gave up 6 bases and J gave up 2 bases, with 10 bases separating them. The CDR3 covers 14 residues. The CDR3 region has the DNA TGTGCCAGCAGGGGAGACCGAAACACCGGGGAGCTGTTTTTT. Residues: CASRGDRNTGELFF.

The chain has TRBV6-1 and TRBJ1-5; weak D call: TRBD1 (5 bases). Trimming left V 8 bases short and J 2 bases short, with 13 bases between. Per the germline V gene, CDR1 is MNHNS and CDR2 is SASEGT. There are 14 residues in the CDR3. The CDR3 sequence: CASERDLGNQPQHF. CDR3 DNA sequence: TGTGCCAGCGAGAGGGACCTGGGCAATCAGCCCCAGCATTTT.

This clonotype was detected a few times. The V call is TRBV20-1, the J call TRBJ1-2, with D unresolved. The CDR3 length is 12 residues. The V end was cut by 5 bases, the J end by 3 bases, with 10 bases between. The V gene's germline CDR1 is DFQATT and CDR2 SNEGSKA (reference sequence). The CDR3 here is CSAPFRHYGYTF. Written as DNA, the CDR3 is TGCAGTGCTCCGTTCCGACACTATGGCTACACCTTC.

There are many counts of this clonotype. The CDR3 region has the DNA TGCGCCAGCAGCTTGTCCAGGGAGCATGAGCAGTTCTTC. This encodes CASSLSREHEQFF. The V call is TRBV5-1, the J call TRBJ2-1; tentatively, D is TRBD1 or TRBD2 (5 bases each). With 1 base removed from V and 8 bases from J, the gap between germline ends came to 10 bases. CDR1 and CDR2 (germline): SGHRS, YFSETQ. CDR3 length: 13 residues.

The chain is built from TRBV10-3 and TRBJ2-7; D is unresolved. The germline gives CDR1 ENHRY, CDR2 SYGVKD. Trimming shortened V by 5 bases and J by 3 bases, and 14 bases separated the two germline ends. The CDR3 extends over 14 amino acids. CDR3 amino acids: CAISQDIGYYEQYF. In DNA, the CDR3 is TGTGCCATCAGTCAGGATATTGGGTACTACGAGCAGTACTTC.

J is TRBJ2-7 and V is TRBV27; no clear D gene. With 2 bases removed from V and 2 bases from J, the gap between germline ends came to 10 bases. Looked up from germline, CDR1 is MNHEY and CDR2 is SMNVEV (reference sequence). The CDR3 loop spans 14 amino acids. CDR3 region: CASSLSRRPYEQYF. The CDR3, as DNA: TGTGCCAGCAGTTTAAGTCGGCGGCCCTACGAGCAGTACTTC.

This clonotype was found many times. This rearrangement joins TRBV7-2 to TRBJ2-5, with 7 bases identical to TRBD2. Germline V gives CDR1 SGHTA, CDR2 FQGNSA. This CDR3 has 14 amino acids. V lost 3 bases to trimming and J lost 4 bases; unmatched junction nucleotides: 5. The CDR3 coding sequence is TGTGCCAGCAGCTTCATCGCGGGAGTAGAGACCCAGTACTTC. Translation: CASSFIAGVETQYF.

The J gene is TRBJ2-2, the V gene TRBV30, with D possibly matching TRBD1 (5 bases). The ends were cut back, 0 bases at V and 2 bases at J, with 10 bases in the middle. CDR3 length: 15 residues. Germline lookup yields CDR1 GTSNPN and CDR2 SVGIG (reference sequence). The CDR3 is CAWSVWQGNTGELFF. The CDR3 DNA reads TGTGCCTGGAGTGTATGGCAGGGTAACACCGGGGAGCTGTTTTTT.

There are many counts of this clonotype. The V gene is TRBV4-3, the J gene TRBJ2-7, with a possible D match to TRBD2 (5 bases). CDR3 length: 14 amino acids. V dropped 0 bases and J dropped 5 bases, with 11 bases sitting between them. Germline CDR1 and CDR2: LGHNA and YSLEER. Written as DNA, the CDR3 is TGCGCCAGCAGCCAAGATTTGAGGGTTGACGAGCAGTACTTC. As protein: CASSQDLRVDEQYF.

The rearrangement uses TRBV10-3 and TRBJ2-3; 10 positions match TRBD2. V was clipped by 3 bases and J by 5 bases; unmatched bases: 8. CDR3 length equals 16 residues. Germline CDR1 reads ENHRY; CDR2 reads SYGVKD. CDR3 region: CAISEGGAGGRDTQYF. CDR3 bases: TGTGCCATCAGTGAAGGTGGAGCGGGAGGGAGAGATACGCAGTATTTT.

This clonotype was seen at least ten times. The gene calls are TRBV12-3 or TRBV12-4 and TRBJ2-5; weak D call: TRBD2 (5 bases). V was shortened by 4 bases and J by 4 bases, with 10 bases between the two germline ends. This CDR3 is 13 amino acids long. CDR3 residues: CASSYGLPETQYF. DNA of the CDR3: TGTGCCAGCAGTTATGGACTGCCAGAGACCCAGTACTTC.

The chain employs TRBV28 and TRBJ1-6, with D possibly matching TRBD1 (5 bases). Germline values: CDR1 MDHEN, CDR2 SYDVKM. This CDR3 contains 12 residues. Trimming pared 6 bases from V and 12 bases from J, leaving 12 bases between. The CDR3: CASSLGTVPLHF. As DNA, the CDR3 is TGTGCCAGCAGCCTGGGGACGGTACCCCTCCACTTT.

In its sample, this clonotype was seen a few times. The rearrangement links TRBV28 to TRBJ2-1; tentatively, D is TRBD2 (5 bases). The CDR3 extends over 20 amino acids. From germline, CDR1 is MDHEN and CDR2 SYDVKM. Trimming removed 4 bases at V and 4 bases at J, with 29 bases between. CDR3 DNA: TGTGCCAGCAGTTCATCCCTCTCTCATGGACTCCTCAGATCATACAATGAGCAGTTCTTC. This sequence encodes CASSSSLSHGLLRSYNEQFF.